The rows below give T cell receptor beta chains drawn from one sample of a study of cytomegalovirus exposure and HLA in healthy donors. The protocol was immunoSEQ multiplex PCR, while the TCRdb copy is restricted to in-frame clones and leaves out a portion. The data hold under 150,000 clones, with approximately 69% observed a single time. Sequencing was carried out using PBMCs. Source of these receptors: a middle-aged woman in good health and CMV-seropositive. Both conserved end residues are part of each CDR3. A D gene is named only where the DNA matches it firmly. Size is omitted from some rows. Given values are once, few, many or a class for expanded clones.

>TRBV12-5|TRBJ2-1|.|.
CASGPWKGLGEQFF
TGTGCTAGTGGTCCATGGAAGGGGCTTGGTGAGCAGTTCTTC
>TRBV10-1|TRBJ2-4|TRBD1|.
CASSRRQGATPNIQYF
TGCGCCAGCAGCCGCCGACAGGGGGCGACCCCAAACATTCAGTACTTC
>TRBV18|TRBJ1-1|.|.
CASSPLTENTEAFF
TGTGCCAGCTCACCCCTCACAGAGAACACTGAAGCTTTCTTT
>TRBV27|TRBJ2-1|TRBD2|.
CASSLQALAGGHNEQFF
TGTGCCAGCAGTTTACAGGCGCTAGCGGGAGGGCACAATGAGCAGTTCTTC
>TRBV18|TRBJ1-5|.|few
CASSPVKGNSNQPQHF
TGTGCCAGCTCACCGGTGAAGGGGAATAGCAATCAGCCCCAGCATTTT
>TRBV7-2|TRBJ1-2|TRBD1|.
CASSPWTGGKDSAGYTF
TGTGCCAGCAGCCCTTGGACAGGGGGCAAAGACTCAGCGGGCTACACCTTC
>TRBV7-8|TRBJ1-5|.|once
CASSLVQGAINQPQHF
TGTGCCAGCAGCTTAGTCCAAGGGGCGATAAATCAGCCCCAGCATTTT
>TRBV27|TRBJ1-2|.|once
CASSFSGIDRGYGYTF
TGTGCCAGCAGTTTTTCCGGCATAGACCGGGGCTATGGCTACACCTTC
>TRBV7-9|TRBJ1-4|.|.
CASSPQGGENEKLFF
TGTGCCAGCAGCCCTCAGGGAGGGGAAAATGAAAAACTGTTTTTT
>TRBV2|TRBJ2-1|.|.
CASSAHRVERLSYNEQFF
TGTGCCAGCAGTGCCCACAGGGTCGAGCGTCTGTCCTACAATGAGCAGTTCTTC
>TRBV5-1|TRBJ2-7|TRBD2|.
CASSETSGPSSYEQYF
TGCGCCAGCAGCGAGACTAGCGGGCCGAGCTCCTACGAGCAGTACTTC
>TRBV25-1|TRBJ2-2|.|.
CASSDPLDRNTGELFF
TGTGCCAGCAGTGATCCCCTGGACAGGAACACCGGGGAGCTGTTTTTT
>TRBV7-3|TRBJ2-1|TRBD2|.
CASSVTSGRGNEQFF
TGTGCCAGCAGCGTAACTAGCGGGAGAGGTAATGAGCAGTTCTTC
>TRBV5-1|TRBJ2-7|.|.
CASSLPVPYEQYF
TGCGCCAGCAGCTTGCCAGTGCCCTACGAGCAGTACTTC
>TRBV4-2|TRBJ2-7|TRBD2|.
CASTRGLAGEIHEQYF
TGTGCCAGCACCCGGGGGTTGGCGGGAGAAATCCACGAGCAGTACTTC
>TRBV2|TRBJ2-5|TRBD1|.
CASSGQARETQYF
TGTGCCAGCAGCGGACAGGCGCGAGAGACCCAGTACTTC
>TRBV6-5|TRBJ2-1|TRBD1|.
CASSQTGGRDNEQFF
TGTGCCAGCAGTCAGACAGGGGGGCGAGACAATGAGCAGTTCTTC
>TRBV19|TRBJ1-3|.|few
CASSIRRGGGNTIYF
TGTGCCAGTAGTATCAGAAGGGGTGGAGGAAACACCATATATTTT
>TRBV4-1|TRBJ1-3|.|.
CASSRGGLATGNTIYF
TGCGCCAGCAGCCGCGGGGGTCTGGCGACGGGAAACACCATATATTTT
>TRBV7-2|TRBJ2-7|TRBD2|.
CASSLDAAGGPEEQYF
TGTGCCAGCAGCTTAGATGCGGCGGGAGGGCCGGAAGAGCAGTACTTC
>TRBV5-1|TRBJ2-3|TRBD2|.
CASSLGIAGGRTDTQYF
TGCGCCAGCAGCTTGGGGATAGCGGGGGGGCGCACAGATACGCAGTATTTT
>TRBV5-1|TRBJ2-5|TRBD2|.
CASSPGLAGGQRTQYF
TGCGCCAGCAGCCCCGGACTAGCGGGGGGACAGAGGACCCAGTACTTC
>TRBV2|TRBJ1-6|TRBD1|.
CASSGPGQGTSPLHF
TGTGCCAGCAGTGGGCCCGGACAGGGGACTTCACCCCTCCACTTT
>TRBV30|TRBJ2-1|TRBD1|.
CAWSVWRTGETYNEQFF
TGTGCCTGGAGTGTATGGAGGACAGGGGAAACGTACAATGAGCAGTTCTTC
>TRBV9|TRBJ2-1|TRBD2|.
CASSAPILPGTSGINFNNEQFF
TGTGCCAGCAGCGCTCCCATCCTGCCCGGGACTAGCGGGATAAATTTTAACAATGAGCAGTTCTTC
>TRBV11-2|TRBJ2-7|.|few
CASSLGRGIYEQYF
TGTGCCAGCAGCTTAGGCAGGGGCATATACGAGCAGTACTTC
>TRBV5-1|TRBJ2-3|.|.
CASSLVLQGQDTQYF
TGCGCCAGCAGCTTGGTTTTACAGGGTCAGGATACGCAGTATTTT
>TRBV18|TRBJ2-1|.|.
CASSSSLSGFYNEQFF
TGTGCCAGCTCATCCTCCCTTTCGGGTTTCTACAATGAGCAGTTCTTC
>TRBV4-1|TRBJ2-7|TRBD1|once
CASSQEEDRAYEQYF
TGCGCCAGCAGCCAAGAAGAAGACAGGGCCTACGAGCAGTACTTC
>TRBV19|TRBJ1-5|TRBD1|.
CASSMVGTGSNQPQHF
TGTGCCAGTAGTATGGTGGGGACAGGGAGTAATCAGCCCCAGCATTTT
>TRBV5-1|TRBJ1-2|TRBD1|.
CASSLAAGQGDGYTF
TGCGCCAGCAGCTTGGCCGCGGGACAGGGGGATGGCTACACCTTC
>TRBV18|TRBJ2-7|.|.
CASSPPASAEQYF
TGTGCCAGCTCACCACCGGCCAGCGCCGAGCAGTACTTC
>TRBV7-6|TRBJ2-2|TRBD1|.
CASSLGGQGTTGELFF
TGTGCCAGCAGCTTAGGGGGACAGGGGACCACCGGGGAGCTGTTTTTT
>TRBV7-3|TRBJ1-1|.|.
CASSLRGGAATEAFF
TGTGCCAGCAGCTTAAGGGGGGGGGCGGCCACTGAAGCTTTCTTT
>TRBV5-1|TRBJ1-1|.|.
CASSLDRDTEAFF
TGCGCCAGCAGCTTGGATCGGGACACTGAAGCTTTCTTT
>TRBV7-9|TRBJ2-4|TRBD2|.
CSSSLFVASGGADIQYF
TGTTCCAGCAGCTTATTCGTTGCTAGCGGGGGGGCGGACATTCAGTACTTC
>TRBV7-9|TRBJ2-7|.|few
CSSSSQGAEFSYEQYF
TGTTCCAGCAGCTCGCAAGGTGCGGAATTCTCCTACGAGCAGTACTTC
>TRBV5-4|TRBJ1-3|.|.
CASSLDRDGNTIYF
TGTGCCAGCAGCTTGGACAGGGACGGAAACACCATATATTTT
>TRBV4-1|TRBJ2-5|TRBD2|few
CASSQDIAAGARETQYF
TGCGCCAGCAGCCAAGATATTGCAGCGGGGGCCAGGGAGACCCAGTACTTC
>TRBV5-1|TRBJ1-4|TRBD1|.
CASSFLTGGDEKLFF
TGCGCCAGCAGCTTCTTGACAGGGGGTGATGAAAAACTGTTTTTT
>TRBV18|TRBJ1-3|.|.
CASSPEFKGNTIYF
TGTGCCAGCTCACCAGAGTTTAAAGGAAACACCATATATTTT
>TRBV4-2|TRBJ1-1|.|.
CASSQAYSEAFF
TGTGCCAGCAGCCAAGCATACAGTGAAGCTTTCTTT
>TRBV19|TRBJ1-5|.|.
CASSISGLQPQHF
TGTGCCAGTAGTATAAGCGGGTTGCAGCCCCAGCATTTT
>TRBV20-1|TRBJ1-2|.|.
CSAQTDYGYTF
TGCAGTGCGCAGACAGACTATGGCTACACCTTC
>TRBV15|TRBJ2-5|.|.
CATSSHPLDSGRETQYF
TGTGCCACCAGCTCCCATCCTTTGGACAGTGGACGAGAGACCCAGTACTTC
>TRBV29-1|TRBJ2-4|.|few
CSAGSSIAGTSVAKNIQYF
TGCAGCGCCGGATCCTCAATCGCCGGGACTTCGGTAGCCAAAAACATTCAGTACTTC